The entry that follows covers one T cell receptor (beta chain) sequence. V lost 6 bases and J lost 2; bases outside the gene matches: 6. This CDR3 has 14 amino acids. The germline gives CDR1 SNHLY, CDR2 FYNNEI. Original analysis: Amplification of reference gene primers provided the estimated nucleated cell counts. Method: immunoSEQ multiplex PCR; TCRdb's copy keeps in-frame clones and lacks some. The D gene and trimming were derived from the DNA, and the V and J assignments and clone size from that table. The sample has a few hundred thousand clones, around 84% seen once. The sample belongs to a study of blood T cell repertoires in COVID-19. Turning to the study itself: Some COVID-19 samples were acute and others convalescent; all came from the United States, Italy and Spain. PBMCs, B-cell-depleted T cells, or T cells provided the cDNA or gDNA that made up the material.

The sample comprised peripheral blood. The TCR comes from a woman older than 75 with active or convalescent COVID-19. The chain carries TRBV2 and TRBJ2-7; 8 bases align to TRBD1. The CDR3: CASRRTGSPYEQYF. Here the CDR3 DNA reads TGTGCCAGCAGAAGGACAGGGTCACCCTACGAGCAGTACTTC.